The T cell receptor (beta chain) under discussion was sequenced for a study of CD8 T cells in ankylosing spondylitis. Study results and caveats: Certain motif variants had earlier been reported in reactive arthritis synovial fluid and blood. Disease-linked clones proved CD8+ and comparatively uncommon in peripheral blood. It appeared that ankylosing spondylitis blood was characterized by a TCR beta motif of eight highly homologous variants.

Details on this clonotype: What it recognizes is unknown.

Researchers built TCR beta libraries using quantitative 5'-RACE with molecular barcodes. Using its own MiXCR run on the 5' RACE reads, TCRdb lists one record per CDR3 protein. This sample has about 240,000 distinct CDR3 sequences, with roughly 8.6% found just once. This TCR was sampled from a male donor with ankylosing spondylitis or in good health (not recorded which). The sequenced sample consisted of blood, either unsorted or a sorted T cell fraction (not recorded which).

CDR3 coding DNA: TGCAGTGCTCTAATCGGACAGGGGGCGACAGATACGCAGTATTTT. This gives the protein CSALIGQGATDTQYF. V usage is TRBV20-1 and J usage is TRBJ2-3, with 11 bases that match TRBD1. Trimming removed 5 bases from V and 3 bases from J; junction bases left unmatched: 7. CDR3 length: 15 amino acids. Germline CDR1 DFQATT, CDR2 SNEGSKA (reference sequence).